The sample holds a few counts of the clone carrying this T cell receptor beta chain. This specimen comes from a study of immune reconstitution after stem cell transplant in scleroderma. CDR3 length equals 15 residues. Between the trimmed V and J ends, which lost 8 bases and 2 bases, there was a span of 16 bases. CDR1 is MDHEN and CDR2 is SYDVKM in the germline V gene. TCRdb called the RT-PCR reads again in MiXCR, with one record for every CDR3 protein. The sample lists thousands of distinct CDR3 sequences; around 6.5% were seen once. The rearrangement links TRBV28 to TRBJ1-5; D gene uncertain. This TCR was recovered from a female donor with systemic sclerosis. The sample was acquired before or after autologous hematopoietic stem cell transplantation (not recorded which). For the CDR3, the DNA is TGTGCCAGCCGACGGGAGGGCGGGGGCAATCAGCCCCAGCATTTT. It codes for CASRREGGGNQPQHF.